These T cell receptor beta chains were read from a single sample in a study of regulatory T cells in long-lasting Graves disease. A single record per CDR3 protein comes from TCRdb applying MiXCR to the multiplex PCR reads. Found here are more than 350,000 distinct CDR3 sequences, over 20% of them singletons; the top ten hold approximately 15%. The sequences come from peripheral blood mononuclear cells (PBMCs), collected when the disease was refractory, from a patient treated with antithyroid drugs. Receptors were obtained from a female donor with Graves disease. Both conserved end residues are part of each CDR3.

TRBJ1-6 | TRBV6-1 | CASRTGHKNSPLHF
TRBJ2-5 | TRBV6-1 | CASSPGQGFGETQYF
TRBJ1-4 | TRBV29-1 | CSIMTGGIGEKLFF
TRBJ2-1 | TRBV2 | CASSPRPAGGTYNEQFF
TRBJ2-3 | TRBV20-1 | CSAIYPREGLDTQYF
TRBJ2-5 | TRBV7-9 | CASSPTESPKLRETQYF
TRBJ2-2 | TRBV28 | CASRQGGAELFF
TRBJ2-7 | TRBV29-1 | CSVRPGTGLEEQYF
TRBJ2-3 | TRBV6-1 | CAGSEVGYADTQYF
TRBJ1-1 | TRBV10-1 | CASRGDSNTEAFF